The present TCR beta chain was sequenced within a study of T cell repertoires in cytomegalovirus infection. Study as a whole: Public TCR beta signatures marked donors with CMV infection and the matching HLA. Study-wide results and limits: Carriage of CMV together with the relevant HLA was identifiable through cumulative public TCR beta family frequency. Clonotype analysis showed dominance of the ex vivo response by HLA-C-restricted CMV-specific TCR beta clonotypes.

This clonotype was seen many times. Its cognate antigen is unknown. A single record per CDR3 protein comes from TCRdb applying MiXCR to the reads. The profile shows 150,000 to 200,000 distinct CDR3 sequences, approximately 14% of them singletons. Per the germline V gene, CDR1 is LNHDA and CDR2 is SQIVND (reference sequence). This CDR3 contains 14 residues. Trimming took 0 bases from V and 0 from J, leaving 6 bases between them. The chain links TRBV19 to TRBJ2-7; D might be TRBD2 (5 bases). The source material was PBMCs. The clonotype originates from a human donor in good health (CMV status not recorded). Some clones in this sample may be carry-over from other donors' samples. The CDR3 nucleotides are TGTGCCAGTAGTATAGATGGGAGCTCCTACGAGCAGTACTTC. This translates into CASSIDGSSYEQYF. The full variable domain, with the rest looked up from reference TRBV19 and TRBJ2-7, is DGGITQSPKYLFRKEGQNVTLSCEQNLNHDAMYWYRQDPGQGLRLIYYSQIVNDFQKGDIAEGYSVSREKKESFPLTVTSAQKNPTAFYLCASSIDGSSYEQYFGPGTRLTVT.